Shown below are 28 T cell receptor beta chains from a single sample sequenced in a study of blood T cell repertoires in COVID-19. Data came from immunoSEQ multiplex PCR; TCRdb stores just in-frame clones and leaves some out. This table has roughly 270,000 clones, roughly 80% appearing once. The sequencing input was PBMCs or T cells enriched from blood (not recorded which). These receptors originate from a middle-aged man who had been exposed to COVID-19.

The rearrangement joins TRBV27 to TRBJ1-2; D is unclear. The CDR3 is made up of 14 amino acids. Trimming shortened V by 6 bases and J by 4 bases, and 15 bases separated the two germline ends. Germline lookup yields CDR1 MNHEY and CDR2 SMNVEV (reference sequence). CDR3 in DNA: TGTGCCAGCAGACACCCGGTAGAGGGCTATGGCTACACCTTC. Translated, it gives CASRHPVEGYGYTF.

This chain joins TRBV7-9 and TRBJ2-2; 9 positions agree with TRBD1. Germline V gene sequence: CDR1 SEHNR, CDR2 FQNEAQ (reference sequence). Germline trimming cut 2 bases from V and 5 bases from J; bases unmatched to any gene: 3. This CDR3 spans 15 amino acids. Here the CDR3 reads CASSLRDRVTGELFF. The CDR3 bases are TGTGCCAGCAGCTTACGGGACAGGGTAACCGGGGAGCTGTTTTTT.

This clone was counted between two and nine times. This rearrangement joins TRBV9 to TRBJ2-7; 8 bases map to TRBD2. CDR3 size: 15 residues. Trimming removed 2 bases from V and 2 bases from J; junction bases left unmatched: 6. The germline V gene has CDR1 SGDLS and CDR2 YYNGEE. The CDR3, as DNA: TGTGCCAGCAGCGTGGGAAGCGGGAGACCCTACGAGCAGTACTTC. Translated, it gives CASSVGSGRPYEQYF.

The chain recombines TRBV27 with TRBJ2-1; 13 bases align to TRBD2. CDR1 and CDR2 (germline): MNHEY, SMNVEV (reference sequence). This CDR3 is 17 amino acids long. Germline trimming cut 5 bases from V and 7 bases from J; bases unmatched to any gene: 11. CDR3 loop: CASSLYRTSGSGNEQFF. The CDR3 DNA reads TGTGCCAGCAGTCTCTATCGGACTAGCGGGAGTGGGAATGAGCAGTTCTTC.

This chain uses TRBV5-1 with TRBJ2-7, with D possibly matching TRBD2 (6 bases). CDR3 length: 14 residues. CDR1 is SGHRS and CDR2 is YFSETQ in the germline V gene. V was cut by 2 bases and J by 5 bases, with 14 bases left in between. CDR3 residues: CASSFVEGINEQYF. The CDR3 DNA sequence: TGCGCCAGCAGCTTTGTGGAGGGAATCAACGAGCAGTACTTC.

V gene TRBV7-2 combines with J gene TRBJ2-6; unclear D gene. Trimming left V 7 bases short and J 0 bases short, with 7 bases between. In germline, CDR1 is SGHTA, CDR2 FQGNSA. This CDR3 is built from 14 residues. The CDR3 DNA is TGTGCCAGCACACGGTACTCTGGGGCCAACGTCCTGACTTTC. Protein: CASTRYSGANVLTF. Variable domain in full (rest from reference TRBV7-2 and TRBJ2-6): GAGVSQSPSNKVTEKGKDVELRCDPISGHTALYWYRQSLGQGLEFLIYFQGNSAPDKSGLPSDRFSAERTGGSVSTLTIQRTQQEDSAVYLCASTRYSGANVLTFGAGSRLTVL.

J is TRBJ2-1 and V is TRBV24-1; possibly TRBD2 for D (6 bases). The V gene's germline CDR1 is KGHDR and CDR2 SFDVKD. Between the trimmed V and J ends, which lost 3 bases and 3 bases, there was a span of 14 bases. The CDR3 length is 16 residues. The CDR3 here is CATSDVPGLYYNEQFF. The CDR3 DNA is TGTGCCACCAGTGATGTCCCGGGACTTTACTACAATGAGCAGTTCTTC.

This sequence joins TRBV18 and TRBJ2-3; the D gene is possibly TRBD2 (6 bases). CDR1 KGHSH and CDR2 LQKENI come from the germline V gene. Trimming pared 3 bases from V and 6 bases from J, leaving 16 bases between. This CDR3 has 15 residues. CDR3 amino acids: CASSPSILGGDTQYF. CDR3 coding DNA: TGTGCCAGCTCACCTTCGATCCTGGGGGGTGATACGCAGTATTTT.

The genes are TRBV3-1 (or the pseudogene TRBV3-2) and TRBJ2-2; 10 bases align to TRBD2. The V gene end was trimmed by 4 bases and the J gene end by 6 bases; junction bases not matched to a gene: 5. CDR1 is LGHDT, CDR2 YNNKEL, per germline (reference sequence). The CDR3 consists of 15 residues. Here the CDR3 reads CASSLTAGGSGELFF. CDR3 coding DNA: TGTGCCAGCAGCCTGACAGCGGGAGGGTCCGGGGAGCTGTTTTTT.

This chain links TRBV2 with TRBJ1-4; D is undetermined. V was cut by 8 bases and J by 4 bases, with 11 bases left in between. Looked up from germline, CDR1 is SNHLY and CDR2 is FYNNEI. The CDR3 spans 13 residues. In nucleotides, the CDR3 is TGTGCCAGCGAGGCGCGGGATAATGAAAAACTGTTTTTT. Residues: CASEARDNEKLFF.

The chain links TRBV6-5 to TRBJ1-3; no reliable D call. The CDR3 has 14 amino acids. Germline V gene lookup returns CDR1 MNHEY and CDR2 SVGAGI. The V end was cut by 7 bases, the J end by 0 bases, with 10 bases between. CDR3 region: CASITTPSGNTIYF. For the CDR3, the DNA is TGTGCCAGCATTACTACCCCCTCTGGAAACACCATATATTTT.

This chain links TRBV11-3 with TRBJ1-2; 10 bases map to TRBD1. The CDR3 consists of 16 residues. V shed 5 bases and J 5 bases; nucleotides not matched to a gene: 11. Germline CDR1 and CDR2: SGHNT and YENEEA. The CDR3 loop is CASSRTGGTRLYGYTF. Written as DNA, the CDR3 is TGTGCCAGCAGCCGGACAGGGGGGACCAGGTTGTATGGCTACACCTTC. Looking up the rest from reference TRBV11-3 and TRBJ1-2 gives the full variable domain: EAGVVQSPRYKIIEKKQPVAFWCNPISGHNTLYWYLQNLGQGPELLIRYENEEAVDDSQLPKDRFSAERLKGVDSTLKIQPAELGDSAVYLCASSRTGGTRLYGYTFGSGTRLTVV.

V gene TRBV14 combines with J gene TRBJ2-2; 7 nucleotides agree with TRBD1. Trimming at V came to 1 base and at J to 1 base, leaving 15 bases not matched to a gene. Germline CDR1 and CDR2: SGHDN and FVKESK. This CDR3 is built from 20 residues. The DNA for the CDR3 is TGTGCCAGCAGCCAAGCATTCGGGACAGCCATGGCCCTGAACACCGGGGAGCTGTTTTTT. It is translated as CASSQAFGTAMALNTGELFF.

This clone was seen a few times. The chain links TRBV19 to TRBJ2-7; the D gene is possibly TRBD1 (5 bases). The CDR3 length is 15 residues. The V and J ends lost 5 bases and 3 bases respectively, with 17 bases between them. CDR1 is LNHDA and CDR2 is SQIVND in the germline V gene (reference sequence). The CDR3 DNA is TGTGCCAGTAGTCCCTTTGGGCGGACAAGCTACGAGCAGTACTTC. Its translation: CASSPFGRTSYEQYF.

This clone was detected only once. J is TRBJ1-4 and V is TRBV11-3; no firm D call. From germline, CDR1 is SGHNT and CDR2 YENEEA. Trimming took 0 bases from V and 8 from J, leaving 13 bases between them. CDR3 length equals 15 residues. The chain's CDR3 is CASSLDHGSGEKLFF. In DNA form, the CDR3 reads TGTGCCAGCAGCTTAGATCACGGGTCGGGAGAAAAACTGTTTTTT.

This clone was picked up a small number of times. The gene calls are TRBV19 and TRBJ2-5; the match to TRBD2 covers 13 bases. V lost 5 bases and J lost 4; bases outside the gene matches: 10. The CDR3 extends over 17 amino acids. From germline, CDR1 is LNHDA and CDR2 SQIVND (reference sequence). CDR3 sequence: CASSPRTSGRYGETQYF. CDR3 coding DNA: TGTGCCAGTAGTCCGAGGACTAGCGGGAGATATGGAGAGACCCAGTACTTC.

Points on this clone: Additional DNA sequences in this sample encode the identical CDR3. The rearrangement uses TRBV5-1 and TRBJ1-5, with D perhaps TRBD1 (6 bases). V shed 0 bases and J shed 3 bases, with 7 bases lying between them. The CDR3 sequence is 14 residues long. Germline assignment: CDR1 SGHRS and CDR2 YFSETQ. The chain's CDR3 is CASSLAGDNQPQHF. The CDR3 DNA follows: TGCGCCAGCAGCTTGGCAGGGGACAATCAGCCCCAGCATTTT.

This clone was counted a single time. This chain joins TRBV29-1 and TRBJ1-3; TRBD1 matches at 7 bases. This CDR3 region has 12 residues. Germline V gives CDR1 SQVTM, CDR2 ANQGSEA. V dropped 5 bases and J dropped 3; count of bases not matched to a gene: 1. DNA for the CDR3: TGCAGCGTTCGGGACAGTGGAAACACCATATATTTT. Its translation: CSVRDSGNTIYF.

V gene TRBV9 combines with J gene TRBJ2-1; no clear D gene. The CDR3 consists of 17 residues. Germline-derived CDR1 and CDR2 are SGDLS and YYNGEE. Trimming took off 1 base at V and 7 bases at J, with 21 bases between the two ends. The CDR3 sequence is CASSVFYVGPMVNEQFF. CDR3 nucleotide sequence: TGTGCCAGCAGCGTATTCTATGTTGGGCCGATGGTAAATGAGCAGTTCTTC.

The chain links TRBV19 to TRBJ1-1; no firm D call. CDR3 length equals 13 residues. Germline V gives CDR1 LNHDA, CDR2 SQIVND (reference sequence). The V and J ends lost 4 bases and 5 bases respectively, with 11 bases between them. The CDR3 nucleotides read TGTGCCAGTAGTAGGGGTCCGGGGACTGAAGCTTTCTTT. Protein sequence: CASSRGPGTEAFF.

CDR3: CASSVGSLGSYNEQFF. The CDR3 DNA follows: TGTGCCAGCAGCGTAGGTAGCTTAGGCTCCTACAATGAGCAGTTCTTC. The chain has TRBV9 and TRBJ2-1; D not resolved. Germline V gene data show CDR1 as SGDLS and CDR2 as YYNGEE. The CDR3 sequence is 16 residues long. V was trimmed by 0 bases and J by 0 bases, leaving 10 bases between them.

The chain combines TRBV24-1 with TRBJ1-1; D is possibly TRBD1 (5 bases). The ends were cut back, 3 bases at V and 10 bases at J, with 11 bases in the middle. Looked up from germline, CDR1 is KGHDR and CDR2 is SFDVKD. The CDR3 contains 12 residues. The CDR3, as DNA: TGTGCCACCAGTGATCCGGGGGTGGGAGCTTTCTTT. Its protein product is CATSDPGVGAFF.

This chain links TRBV18 with TRBJ2-7; 9 bases line up with TRBD1. The V and J ends lost 3 bases and 2 bases, in that order; junction bases with no gene match: 5. In germline, CDR1 is KGHSH, CDR2 LQKENI. This CDR3 has 15 amino acids. The CDR3 loop reads CASSPGTGSPYEQYF. The DNA of the CDR3 is TGTGCCAGCTCACCGGGGACAGGGAGTCCCTACGAGCAGTACTTC.

A note on this clone: Its ends do not fully match the called genes, so a read error is possible. The chain combines TRBV12-5 with TRBJ1-1; no definite D call. This CDR3 region has 12 residues. Germline V CDR1 and CDR2: LGHNT, FRNRAP. The DNA for the CDR3 is TGTGCTAGTGGTCCGGGTTCCACTGAAACTTTCTTT. Translated: CASGPGSTETFF.

This clone was seen a few times. The gene calls are TRBV3-1 (or the pseudogene TRBV3-2) and TRBJ1-1, with 8 bases identical to TRBD1. Germline loops: CDR1 LGHDT, CDR2 YNNKEL (reference sequence). Trimming cost V 6 bases and J 4 bases; bases outside gene matches: 10. The CDR3 loop spans 15 amino acids. CDR3 coding DNA: TGTGCCAGCAGTCCAAGGACAGGGATGCGCACTGAAGCTTTCTTT. This encodes CASSPRTGMRTEAFF.

This sequence joins TRBV7-2 and TRBJ1-2; D remains unclear. The germline V and J ends were trimmed by 2 bases and 3 bases, with 10 bases remaining between them. The CDR3 length is 14 residues. Germline V gene lookup returns CDR1 SGHTA and CDR2 FQGNSA. CDR3 coding DNA: TGTGCCAGCAGCTTAAATCGGGTCGACTATGGCTACACCTTC. Translating gives CASSLNRVDYGYTF.

This clone was seen more than once but under ten times. The J gene is TRBJ2-3, the V gene TRBV11-2, with D maybe TRBD1 (5 bases). In germline, CDR1 is SGHAT, CDR2 FQNNGV. CDR3 length equals 16 residues. Trimming pared 1 base from V and 1 base from J, leaving 12 bases between. The CDR3, as DNA: TGTGCCAGCAGCTTAGGGACACACAAGCGCACAGATACGCAGTATTTT. This translates into CASSLGTHKRTDTQYF.

The rearrangement joins TRBV4-1 to TRBJ2-1, with TRBD2 matching over 9 bases. Germline trimming cut 2 bases from V and 4 bases from J; bases unmatched to any gene: 6. Per the germline V gene, CDR1 is MGHRA and CDR2 is YSYEKL. This CDR3 is 16 amino acids long. The CDR3 sequence is CASSQLGLARYNEQFF. CDR3 in DNA: TGCGCCAGCAGCCAACTCGGACTAGCGAGATACAATGAGCAGTTCTTC.